The clone carrying this T cell receptor (beta chain) has just a few counts. Its antigen is not known. This specimen belongs to a study of CD8 T cells in ankylosing spondylitis. Making use of molecular barcodes, quantitative 5'-RACE generated TCR beta libraries. TCRdb re-called the 5' RACE reads through MiXCR, storing one row per CDR3 protein. The sample includes around 100,000 distinct CDR3 sequences, 24% of them seen just once. General observations from the study: Within matched ankylosing spondylitis synovial fluid, disease-linked clones were reportedly significantly enriched. Both synovial fluid and blood in reactive arthritis had previously been reported to carry some motif variants. CD8+ by phenotype, disease-linked clones were relatively rare in peripheral blood.

CDR1 LGHNA and CDR2 YNFKEQ come from the germline V gene. This CDR3 is built from 17 residues. V lost 0 bases and J lost 9; bases outside the gene matches: 8. The chain employs TRBV4-2 and TRBJ1-6; 10 bases are a match to TRBD1. Sequenced sample: synovial fluid, either unsorted or a sorted T cell fraction (not recorded which). The receptor was derived from a male donor with ankylosing spondylitis. The CDR3 nucleotides read TGTGCCAGCAGCCAAGATTCCGGACAGGGGGTAGGTTCACCCCTCCACTTT. Encoded protein: CASSQDSGQGVGSPLHF.